This T cell receptor beta chain was profiled in a study of blood T cells in healthy people across ages. In the case of this clonotype: Antigen specificity is unknown.

Next came a second PCR, run for about 7 to 12 cycles, which used a sample-barcoded 5' primer along with a J-beta primer mix. Each CDR3 protein gets one entry after TCRdb re-called the 5' RACE reads with MiXCR. The sample includes 800,000 to 950,000 distinct CDR3 sequences, around 29% of them seen just once. From germline, CDR1 is MNHEY and CDR2 SMNVEV (reference sequence). Trimming shortened V by 3 bases and J by 2 bases, and 8 bases separated the two germline ends. This CDR3 has 14 amino acids. Study results and caveats: It was not possible, with unsorted PBMCs, to conclusively compare naive and antigen-experienced cells.

These data also formed part of another study, on T cells of mothers and their children.

The specimen was blood. This clonotype was obtained from a woman aged 40 to 50 in good health. J is TRBJ2-4 and V is TRBV27, with D tentatively TRBD2 (5 bases). The CDR3 is CASSFRGTKNIQYF. As DNA, the CDR3 is TGTGCCAGCAGTTTTCGGGGTACCAAAAACATTCAGTACTTC.